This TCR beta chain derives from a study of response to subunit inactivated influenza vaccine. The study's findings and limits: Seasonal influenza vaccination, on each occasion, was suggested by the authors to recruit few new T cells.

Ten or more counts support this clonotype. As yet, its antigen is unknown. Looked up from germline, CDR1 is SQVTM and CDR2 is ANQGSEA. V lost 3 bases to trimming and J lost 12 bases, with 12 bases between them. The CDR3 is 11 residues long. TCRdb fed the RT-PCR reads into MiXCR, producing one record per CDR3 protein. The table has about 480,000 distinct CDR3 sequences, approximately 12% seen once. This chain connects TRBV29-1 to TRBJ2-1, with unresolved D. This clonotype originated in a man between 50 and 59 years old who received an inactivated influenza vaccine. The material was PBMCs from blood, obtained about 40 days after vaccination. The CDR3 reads CSVEAFGLQFF. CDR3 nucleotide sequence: TGCAGCGTTGAGGCTTTTGGATTGCAGTTCTTC.